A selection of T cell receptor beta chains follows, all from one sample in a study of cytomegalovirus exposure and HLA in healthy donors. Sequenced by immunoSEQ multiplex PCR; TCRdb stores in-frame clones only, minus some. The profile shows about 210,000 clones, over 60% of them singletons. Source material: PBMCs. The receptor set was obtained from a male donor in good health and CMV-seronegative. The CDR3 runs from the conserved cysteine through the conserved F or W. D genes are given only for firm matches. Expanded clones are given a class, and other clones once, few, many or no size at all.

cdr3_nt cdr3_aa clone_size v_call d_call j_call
TGTGCCAGTAGTACTCGGGACAGCTATTCATCCTACGAGCAGTACTTC CASSTRDSYSSYEQYF few TRBV19 TRBD1 TRBJ2-7
TGTGCCAGCAAACGGGGGGGAGGCAAAAACATTCAGTACTTC CASKRGGGKNIQYF NA TRBV27 TRBD2 TRBJ2-4
TGTGCCAGCAGCATCCGGATGCTAGCGGGGGGGCACACAGATACGCAGTATTTT CASSIRMLAGGHTDTQYF NA TRBV7-9 TRBD2 TRBJ2-3
TGTGCCAGCAGCGGGGAGGGCAGTGAGGCCTACAATGAGCAGTTCTTC CASSGEGSEAYNEQFF few TRBV9 TRBD2 TRBJ2-1
TGTGCCAGCAGTTACCGGACTAGCGGGAGGACCGGGGAGCTGTTTTTT CASSYRTSGRTGELFF NA TRBV6-5 TRBD2 TRBJ2-2
TGTGCCAGCAGCCCCGGGACAGGGAGGTTGCCGAACACTGAAGCTTTCTTT CASSPGTGRLPNTEAFF NA TRBV11-3 TRBD1 TRBJ1-1
TGTGCCAGCAGTACCCGGGACAGAAATTCACCCCTCCACTTT CASSTRDRNSPLHF few TRBV6-1 TRBD1 TRBJ1-6
TGTGCCATCAACCCAAATGGAGACAGGAGTACAACCGTCTTC CAINPNGDRSTTVF NA TRBV10-3 NA TRBJ1-2
TGCAGCGTTCACGGGACACCGAACACCGGGGAGCTGTTTTTT CSVHGTPNTGELFF NA TRBV29-1 NA TRBJ2-2
TGTTCCAGCAGCTTAGGTGGGGGACAGAAGTACGAGCAGTACTTC CSSSLGGGQKYEQYF NA TRBV7-9 TRBD1 TRBJ2-7
TGTGCCAGCAGCCCGGGACTAGCAGATACGCAGTATTTT CASSPGLADTQYF NA TRBV6-5 TRBD2 TRBJ2-3
TGTGCTAGCAGCCCCGTGGTAGCGCCGCCCTACAATGAGCAGTTCTTC CASSPVVAPPYNEQFF NA TRBV7-7 NA TRBJ2-1
TGTGCCAGCAGCTGGCCTAGGACTAGCGGGAGTGACACCGGGGAGCTGTTTTTT CASSWPRTSGSDTGELFF NA TRBV5-8 TRBD2 TRBJ2-2
TGCGCCAGCAGCCAAGAAGCCAGGGGATGGTCTAACTATGGCTACACCTTC CASSQEARGWSNYGYTF NA TRBV4-3 NA TRBJ1-2
TGTGCCAGAGGGACAGAGACTCTCTCCTACGAGCAGTACTTC CARGTETLSYEQYF NA TRBV11-2 TRBD1 TRBJ2-7
TGTGCTTGGAGTGTACCCACAGGGGGCCCCTACGAGCAGTACTTC CAWSVPTGGPYEQYF NA TRBV30 TRBD1 TRBJ2-7
TGTGCCAGCAGCCCCACCGGGACAGGGATCTACGAGCAGTACTTC CASSPTGTGIYEQYF NA TRBV5-8 TRBD1 TRBJ2-7
TGTGCCAGCAGAGAGGACAGGACTAATGAAAAACTGTTTTTT CASREDRTNEKLFF NA TRBV2 TRBD1 TRBJ1-4
TGCGCCAGCAGCCAGTCTCGGCAGGCCTATGGCTACACCTTC CASSQSRQAYGYTF NA TRBV4-3 NA TRBJ1-2
TGCGCCAGCAGCCAAGATCGGCGGGGGTACGAGCAGTACTTC CASSQDRRGYEQYF NA TRBV4-3 TRBD2 TRBJ2-7
TGTGCCAGCGGACTAGCGCCGTACAATGAGCAGTTCTTC CASGLAPYNEQFF NA TRBV5-5 TRBD2 TRBJ2-1
TGTGCCAGCAGCTTAGTAAGGCCAGGGGGGCACAATGAGCAGTTCTTC CASSLVRPGGHNEQFF NA TRBV7-9 NA TRBJ2-1
TGTGCCAGTAGTATTACTAGCGGGAGTCACACCGGGGAGCTGTTTTTT CASSITSGSHTGELFF NA TRBV19 TRBD2 TRBJ2-2
TGCAGCGTAGTGGATTGGGACAGGTTAGCCAAAAACATTCAGTACTTC CSVVDWDRLAKNIQYF NA TRBV29-1 TRBD1 TRBJ2-4
TGTGCCAGCAGTAGTGGCGGGGAGGGGTACAATGAGCAGTTCTTC CASSSGGEGYNEQFF once TRBV28 TRBD2 TRBJ2-1
TGTGCCAGCAGCTTAGGGCTAGCCAAGCAGTACTTC CASSLGLAKQYF NA TRBV11-2 NA TRBJ2-7
TGTGCCAGCAGCTTACCGACAGGGCTGAACACTGAAGCTTTCTTT CASSLPTGLNTEAFF NA TRBV7-9 TRBD1 TRBJ1-1
TGTGCCACCAGCCGACAGGGGGCCGGAGCAACTAATGAAAAACTGTTTTTT CATSRQGAGATNEKLFF NA TRBV15 TRBD1 TRBJ1-4
TGTGCCAGCAGCCTATTGGGGGGTGAGCAGTTCTTC CASSLLGGEQFF NA TRBV27 NA TRBJ2-1
TGTGCCAGCAGCGTTGAGGCGAGACTCACTGAAGCTTTCTTT CASSVEARLTEAFF NA TRBV9 NA TRBJ1-1
TGTGCCAGCAGCTTGAGCTCTAGCAGTGAGACCCAGTACTTC CASSLSSSSETQYF NA TRBV5-5 NA TRBJ2-5
TGTGCCAGCAGTCGGAGCGGGGGCTCCTACAGTGAGCAGTTCTTC CASSRSGGSYSEQFF once TRBV2 TRBD2 TRBJ2-1
TGTGCCAGCAGGCCCGGGAGTCATAATGAAAAACTGTTTTTT CASRPGSHNEKLFF NA TRBV7-9 NA TRBJ1-4
TGTGCCAGCAGTTCGGGTCCGATGACAGGGGGCTTTGAGGGCTACACCTTC CASSSGPMTGGFEGYTF NA TRBV2 TRBD1 TRBJ1-2
TGTGCCAGCAGGGGAGCGGGGACCTTGAACACCGGGGAGCTGTTTTTT CASRGAGTLNTGELFF NA TRBV9 TRBD2 TRBJ2-2
TGTGCCAGCAGTTTATCAACAGGGAATGGCTACACCTTC CASSLSTGNGYTF NA TRBV27 NA TRBJ1-2
TGTGCCAGCAGCTTGGCCTCGGTCTCTGGCTACACCTTC CASSLASVSGYTF few TRBV5-5 NA TRBJ1-2
TGTGCCACCAGCACCCCGGGACAGCCGTACAATGAGCAGTTCTTC CATSTPGQPYNEQFF few TRBV15 TRBD1 TRBJ2-1
TGTGCCAGCAGTAGGGGGGGCGCCGGGGAGCTGTTTTTT CASSRGGAGELFF NA TRBV27 NA TRBJ2-2
TGCGCCAGCACCTTGCGAGGGGCGGGAGACACTGAAGCTTTCTTT CASTLRGAGDTEAFF NA TRBV4-3 NA TRBJ1-1
TGTGCCAGCAGTACCCTCGCTAGCGGGGGCGTGAACACCGGGGAGCTGTTTTTT CASSTLASGGVNTGELFF NA TRBV28 TRBD2 TRBJ2-2
TGTGCCACCAGCAGAGGGAGTTACAATGAGCAGTTCTTC CATSRGSYNEQFF NA TRBV15 NA TRBJ2-1
TGCGCCAGCAGCCCTGGACTAGCGGGGGGGCCCTACAATGAGCAGTTCTTC CASSPGLAGGPYNEQFF NA TRBV5-1 TRBD2 TRBJ2-1